The 28 T cell receptor beta chains reported below all come from one sample, sequenced in a study of technical replicates of blood from a few donors. The repertoire was sequenced with immunoSEQ multiplex PCR; TCRdb's copy has only in-frame clones and lacks some. The sample contains tens of thousands of clones, around 92% of which appear only once. Sequenced material: T cells isolated from PBMCs. The source is a human donor in good health. Some clones in this sample may be carry-over from other donors' samples.

The chain joins TRBV7-6 to TRBJ2-3; 7 nucleotides align to TRBD2. V lost 1 base to trimming and J lost 2 bases; unmatched junction nucleotides: 9. Germline V lookup: CDR1 SGHVS, CDR2 FNYEAQ. The CDR3 extends over 17 amino acids. The CDR3 coding sequence is TGTGCCAGCAGCTTAGTGGCGTCGGGAGGCCCCACAGATACGCAGTATTTT. Its translation is CASSLVASGGPTDTQYF. The full variable domain, rest sourced from reference TRBV7-6 and TRBJ2-3, is GAGVSQSPRYKVTKRGQDVALRCDPISGHVSLYWYRQALGQGPEFLTYFNYEAQQDKSGLPNDRFSAERPEGSISTLTIQRTEQRDSAMYRCASSLVASGGPTDTQYFGPGTRLTVL.

The chain is built from TRBV28 and TRBJ1-2; 10 nucleotides agree with TRBD1. The CDR3 covers 14 residues. Per the germline V gene, CDR1 is MDHEN and CDR2 is SYDVKM. After removal of 6 bases from V and 4 bases from J, the junction contained 5 bases not matched to a gene. In nucleotides, the CDR3 is TGTGCCAGCAGACACGGGACAGGGGTCTATGGCTACACCTTC. Translating it yields CASRHGTGVYGYTF.

A few counts support this clone. The rearrangement joins TRBV25-1 to TRBJ1-3; 7 nucleotides agree with TRBD1. J was trimmed by 1 base and V by 3 bases; bases with no gene match: 3. The CDR3 loop spans 15 amino acids. CDR1 and CDR2 (germline): MGHDK, SYGVNS. Here the CDR3 reads CASSDSRGSGNTIYF. In DNA, the CDR3 is TGTGCCAGCAGTGACTCCAGGGGGTCTGGAAACACCATATATTTT.

The DNA for the CDR3 is TGTGCCAGCAGCCCCAGGGTTGGGGAAAAACTGTTTTTT. Amino acid sequence: CASSPRVGEKLFF. The chain recombines TRBV7-9 with TRBJ1-4, with D perhaps TRBD1 (5 bases). The V end lost 5 bases, the J end lost 8 bases, and 12 bases lay between the germline ends. From germline, CDR1 is SEHNR and CDR2 FQNEAQ (reference sequence). This CDR3 comprises 13 residues.

This clone was seen a few times. This chain joins TRBV11-3 and TRBJ2-1; D possibly corresponds to TRBD1 (5 bases). The CDR3 contains 14 residues. V was trimmed by 8 bases and J by 2 bases, leaving 13 bases between them. Germline V gene lookup returns CDR1 SGHNT and CDR2 YENEEA. The CDR3 here is CASVGDSAYNEQFF. CDR3 in DNA: TGTGCCAGCGTTGGCGACAGCGCCTACAATGAGCAGTTCTTC.

This chain uses TRBV7-8 with TRBJ2-1, with 9 bases identical to TRBD1. Trimming took 1 base from V and 5 from J; bases not matched to a gene: 9. The CDR3 has 17 residues. The germline CDR1 and CDR2 sequences are SGHVS and FQNEAQ. The DNA for the CDR3 is TGTGCCAGCAGCTTAGGGGCCGGGACAGGGCTCAACAATGAGCAGTTCTTC. It is translated as CASSLGAGTGLNNEQFF.

The chain couples TRBV29-1 to TRBJ2-5, with D perhaps TRBD1 (6 bases). The CDR3 runs to 15 residues. Deletions cut 8 bases from V and 2 bases from J, with 21 bases between. Per germline, CDR1 SQVTM and CDR2 ANQGSEA. The CDR3 nucleotides are TGCAGCTCCTCAAGCAGGGGCCTCGAGCAAGAGACCCAGTACTTC. Protein product: CSSSSRGLEQETQYF.

The chain employs TRBV5-1 and TRBJ2-7; tentative D call: TRBD1 (7 bases). Trimming took 3 bases from V and 7 from J, leaving 17 bases between them. This CDR3 spans 14 amino acids. CDR1 is SGHRS, CDR2 YFSETQ, per germline. DNA of the CDR3: TGCGCCAGCAGCTCGGGGGACAGCCGCCCTGAGCAGTACTTC. Translated, it gives CASSSGDSRPEQYF.

This clone was recorded a few times. J is TRBJ2-7 and V is TRBV6-1, with TRBD2 identical over 12 bases. CDR1 MNHNS and CDR2 SASEGT come from the germline V gene. Losses at the gene ends were 8 bases for V and 4 bases for J; bases not matched to a gene: 3. The CDR3 runs to 13 residues. CDR3 residues: CASDTSGRYEQYF. The DNA of the CDR3 is TGTGCCAGCGATACTAGCGGGAGGTACGAGCAGTACTTC.

This CDR3 reads CASSEAGISTDTQYF. CDR3 DNA: TGCGCCAGCAGTGAAGCGGGCATCAGCACAGATACGCAGTATTTT. This chain uses TRBV10-1 with TRBJ2-3; weak D call: TRBD2 (6 bases). V was cut by 3 bases and J by 0 bases, with 10 bases left in between. CDR1 and CDR2 (germline): WNHNN, SYGVQD (reference sequence). The length of the CDR3 is 15 residues.

This chain joins TRBV6-4 and TRBJ2-2; possibly TRBD1 for D (5 bases). CDR3 size: 15 residues. The V gene lost 5 bases and the J gene lost 4 bases, with 14 bases spanning the gap. From germline, CDR1 is MRHNA and CDR2 SNTAGT. CDR3 sequence (DNA): TGTGCCAGCAGTCCTAGGTGGGGCGGCACCGGGGAGCTGTTTTTT. Its translation: CASSPRWGGTGELFF.

CDR3 DNA: TGTGCCAGCAGCGCGAGTAGCGGGAGGTCCTCCTACGAGCAGTACTTC. As protein: CASSASSGRSSYEQYF. V usage is TRBV9 and J usage is TRBJ2-7, with 10 bases matching TRBD2. The CDR3 is 16 amino acids. Germline values: CDR1 SGDLS, CDR2 YYNGEE. The V segment lost 3 bases and the J segment 0 bases; nucleotides outside the gene matches: 6.

This clone appeared a single time. This chain links TRBV14 with TRBJ2-7; 14 bases map to TRBD2. This CDR3 is built from 16 residues. With V trimmed by 1 base and J by 7 bases, 6 bases remained unmatched. Looked up from germline, CDR1 is SGHDN and CDR2 is FVKESK. CDR3 coding DNA: TGTGCCAGCAGCCAAGTGGGACTAGCGGGAGACAGGGAGCAGTACTTC. Its translation: CASSQVGLAGDREQYF.

This clone is a singleton in its sample. The rearrangement joins TRBV2 to TRBJ2-7, with D perhaps matching TRBD1 (6 bases). V lost 3 bases, J lost 0 bases, and 9 bases lay in between. CDR1 is SNHLY and CDR2 is FYNNEI in the germline V gene. The CDR3 runs to 14 residues. In DNA, the CDR3 is TGTGCCAGCAGTGAGAGGACAGACTCCTACGAGCAGTACTTC. Amino acid sequence: CASSERTDSYEQYF. Full variable domain (missing parts from reference TRBV2 and TRBJ2-7): EPEVTQTPSHQVTQMGQEVILRCVPISNHLYFYWYRQILGQKVEFLVSFYNNEISEKSEIFDDQFSVERPDGSNFTLKIRSTKLEDSAMYFCASSERTDSYEQYFGPGTRLTVT.

V and J are TRBV7-8 and TRBJ1-5, with D uncertain. CDR3 length: 16 residues. The germline V gene has CDR1 SGHVS and CDR2 FQNEAQ. Deletions cut 3 bases from V and 7 bases from J, with 19 bases between. CDR3 DNA: TGTGCCAGCAGCTTCTATGTAGACGGGAGAAGGCAGCCCCAGCATTTT. It specifies CASSFYVDGRRQPQHF.

The V call is TRBV28, the J call TRBJ1-1; D is possibly TRBD1 (6 bases). CDR3 size: 17 residues. The germline V and J ends were trimmed by 5 bases and 2 bases, with 21 bases remaining between them. Looked up from germline, CDR1 is MDHEN and CDR2 is SYDVKM. The CDR3 is CASSPQRGGHFNTEAFF. CDR3 bases: TGTGCCAGCAGTCCACAACGGGGGGGACACTTCAACACTGAAGCTTTCTTT.

The J gene is TRBJ2-4, the V gene TRBV19; 7 nucleotides agree with TRBD2. This CDR3 has 18 amino acids. J lost 2 bases, V lost 1 base, and 11 bases had no gene match. Per the germline V gene, CDR1 is LNHDA and CDR2 is SQIVND (reference sequence). The CDR3 sequence is CASSIARWEGKTKNIQYF. The CDR3, as DNA: TGTGCCAGTAGTATAGCCCGTTGGGAGGGAAAGACCAAAAACATTCAGTACTTC. Based on the CDR3 plus reference TRBV19 and TRBJ2-4, the full variable domain is DGGITQSPKYLFRKEGQNVTLSCEQNLNHDAMYWYRQDPGQGLRLIYYSQIVNDFQKGDIAEGYSVSREKKESFPLTVTSAQKNPTAFYLCASSIARWEGKTKNIQYFGAGTRLSVL.

This chain uses TRBV7-9 with TRBJ1-1; D is possibly TRBD1 (6 bases). This CDR3 contains 14 residues. V was cut by 5 bases and J by 5 bases, with 15 bases left in between. Germline assignment: CDR1 SEHNR and CDR2 FQNEAQ (reference sequence). The CDR3 reads CASSINQGTTEAFF. CDR3 nucleotides: TGTGCCAGCAGCATAAACCAGGGGACAACTGAAGCTTTCTTT.

The chain uses TRBV9 and TRBJ2-5, with 8 bases that match TRBD1. Germline assignment: CDR1 SGDLS and CDR2 YYNGEE. V shed 4 bases and J 2 bases; nucleotides not matched to a gene: 7. The CDR3 runs 15 residues. This CDR3 is CASSPSGQAQETQYF. As DNA, the CDR3 is TGTGCCAGCAGCCCATCGGGACAGGCACAAGAGACCCAGTACTTC.

The chain carries TRBV15 and TRBJ2-3, with D unresolved. V lost 5 bases to trimming and J lost 2 bases, with 5 bases between them. The CDR3 length is 12 residues. Germline V lookup: CDR1 LNHNV, CDR2 YYDKDF (reference sequence). The CDR3 DNA follows: TGTGCCACCAGCCTTAACACAGATACGCAGTATTTT. It encodes CATSLNTDTQYF.

V usage is TRBV28 and J usage is TRBJ2-3; TRBD2 matches at 7 bases. Germline V gene lookup returns CDR1 MDHEN and CDR2 SYDVKM. The CDR3 loop spans 14 amino acids. V gave up 6 bases and J gave up 0 bases; unmatched junction bases: 3. The CDR3 here is CASRLAVSTDTQYF. The CDR3 DNA reads TGTGCCAGCAGGCTAGCGGTTAGCACAGATACGCAGTATTTT.

The chain couples TRBV19 to TRBJ2-1; the match to TRBD1 covers 9 bases. The CDR3 runs 16 residues. Germline values: CDR1 LNHDA, CDR2 SQIVND (reference sequence). V shed 5 bases and J 7 bases; nucleotides not matched to a gene: 12. The CDR3 sequence is CASSPWTGEILNEQFF. The DNA of the CDR3 is TGTGCCAGTAGTCCCTGGACAGGGGAAATTTTGAATGAGCAGTTCTTC.

The rearrangement uses TRBV6-5 and TRBJ2-5; D remains ambiguous. The DNA end is more similar to TRBJ2-7, so the J call may be wrong. Germline V CDR1 and CDR2: MNHEY, SVGAGI. This CDR3 comprises 13 residues. CDR3 residues: CASNRFGSSEQYF. Written as DNA, the CDR3 is TGTGCCAGCAACCGTTTCGGGTCGAGCGAGCAGTACTTC.

The V and J genes are TRBV6-5 and TRBJ1-2; 7 bases match TRBD1. This CDR3 is built from 14 residues. The germline V gene has CDR1 MNHEY and CDR2 SVGAGI. The J segment lost 5 bases and the V segment lost 0 bases, leaving 3 bases of the junction unmatched. The CDR3 region has the DNA TGTGCCAGCAGTTACTCTTCAGGGGGGTATGGCTACACCTTC. Its protein is CASSYSSGGYGYTF.

The chain combines TRBV6-1 with TRBJ1-5, with TRBD1 matching over 7 bases. Germline V gives CDR1 MNHNS, CDR2 SASEGT. CDR3 length: 15 amino acids. J gave up 1 base and V 5 bases, and 5 bases lay outside the gene matches. The CDR3 is CASSTGVVSNQPQHF. CDR3 nucleotide sequence: TGTGCCAGCAGTACAGGGGTGGTCAGCAATCAGCCCCAGCATTTT.

The CDR3 here is CASSQRRSSYNEQFF. In DNA form, the CDR3 reads TGTGCCAGCAGCCAGCGGAGGAGCTCCTACAATGAGCAGTTCTTC. The chain recombines TRBV11-3 with TRBJ2-1; a weak D match, TRBD2 (5 bases). Germline V gene sequence: CDR1 SGHNT, CDR2 YENEEA. This CDR3 has 15 amino acids. V lost 5 bases and J 0 bases, leaving 11 bases between the germline ends.

The rearrangement links TRBV2 to TRBJ2-5; the D gene is possibly TRBD1 (5 bases). TRBJ2-7 explains the end of the DNA better; the J call may be wrong. This CDR3 region has 14 residues. Germline V gene lookup returns CDR1 SNHLY and CDR2 FYNNEI. CDR3 DNA: TGTGCCAGCAGTGAAGAGGGGTTGTGGAACGAGCAGTACTTC. This sequence encodes CASSEEGLWNEQYF.

The V and J genes are TRBV19 and TRBJ2-7; 8 positions agree with TRBD2. V lost 3 bases to trimming and J lost 5 bases; unmatched junction nucleotides: 3. The CDR3 is made up of 13 amino acids. The germline V gene encodes CDR1 LNHDA and CDR2 SQIVND (reference sequence). The CDR3 DNA reads as TGTGCCAGTAGTATTTCACTAGCGGACGAGCAGTACTTC. Translation: CASSISLADEQYF. The full variable domain, rest sourced from reference TRBV19 and TRBJ2-7, is DGGITQSPKYLFRKEGQNVTLSCEQNLNHDAMYWYRQDPGQGLRLIYYSQIVNDFQKGDIAEGYSVSREKKESFPLTVTSAQKNPTAFYLCASSISLADEQYFGPGTRLTVT.